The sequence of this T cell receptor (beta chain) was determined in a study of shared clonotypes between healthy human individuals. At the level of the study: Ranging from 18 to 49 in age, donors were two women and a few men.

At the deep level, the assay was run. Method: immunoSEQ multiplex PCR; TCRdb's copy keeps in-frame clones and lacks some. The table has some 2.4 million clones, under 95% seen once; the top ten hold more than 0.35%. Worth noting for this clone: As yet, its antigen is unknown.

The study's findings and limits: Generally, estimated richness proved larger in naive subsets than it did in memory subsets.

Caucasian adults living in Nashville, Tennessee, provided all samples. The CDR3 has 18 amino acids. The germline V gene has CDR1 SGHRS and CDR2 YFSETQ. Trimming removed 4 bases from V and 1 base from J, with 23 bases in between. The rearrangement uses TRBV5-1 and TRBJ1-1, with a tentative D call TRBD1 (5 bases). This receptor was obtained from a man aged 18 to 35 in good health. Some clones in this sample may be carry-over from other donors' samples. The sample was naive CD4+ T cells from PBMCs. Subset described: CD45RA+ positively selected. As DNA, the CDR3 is TGCGCCAGCAGCCCCCGGGTTAGTCCCACAGGAGGGAACACTGAAGCTTTCTTT. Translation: CASSPRVSPTGGNTEAFF.